This is a list of T cell receptor beta chains from one sample in a study of T cell responses to AZD1222 COVID-19 vaccine. Clones were read by immunoSEQ multiplex PCR, and TCRdb kept only the in-frame ones, dropping some. The sample consists of 90,000 to 150,000 clones, about nine tenths of them appearing once. The material sequenced was peripheral blood, taken on day 0 of AZD1222 vaccination. All receptors come from an adult in good health. Each CDR3 is given with its conserved first and last residue. Fields, in order: J gene, D gene, clone size, V gene, CDR3 DNA, CDR3 protein. The D gene is left open where the match is weak. The size entry is marked missing in some rows and otherwise reads once, few, many or a size class.

J gene: TRBJ2-7
D gene: -
clone size: -
V gene: TRBV6-5
CDR3 DNA: TGTGCCAGCAGTTACGGGAGCGAGCAGTACTTC
CDR3 protein: CASSYGSEQYF

J gene: TRBJ1-1
D gene: -
clone size: -
V gene: TRBV11-2
CDR3 DNA: TGTGCCAGCAGCTTCTCCGAGAACACTGAAGCTTTCTTT
CDR3 protein: CASSFSENTEAFF

J gene: TRBJ1-3
D gene: -
clone size: -
V gene: TRBV7-9
CDR3 DNA: TGTGCCAGCAGCCTACAGGGACCTGGAAACACCATATATTTT
CDR3 protein: CASSLQGPGNTIYF

J gene: TRBJ1-4
D gene: -
clone size: -
V gene: TRBV13
CDR3 DNA: TGTGCCAGCAGCTTAGGCCGAGGACCCGGACGAGAACTGTTTTTT
CDR3 protein: CASSLGRGPGRELFF

J gene: TRBJ2-5
D gene: -
clone size: -
V gene: TRBV27
CDR3 DNA: TGTGCCAGCAGCACAGGGTTGGAGACCCAGTACTTC
CDR3 protein: CASSTGLETQYF

J gene: TRBJ1-2
D gene: -
clone size: once
V gene: TRBV10-3
CDR3 DNA: TGTGCCATCAGTGATAGGGGCTCTGGCTACACCTTC
CDR3 protein: CAISDRGSGYTF

J gene: TRBJ1-2
D gene: -
clone size: few
V gene: TRBV5-1
CDR3 DNA: TGCGCCAGCAGCCTACAGGGCGATGGCTACACCTTC
CDR3 protein: CASSLQGDGYTF

J gene: TRBJ2-1
D gene: TRBD2
clone size: -
V gene: TRBV5-4
CDR3 DNA: TGTGCCAGCACCGACGCGGGGGGTCAATACAATGAGCAGTTCTTC
CDR3 protein: CASTDAGGQYNEQFF

J gene: TRBJ1-3
D gene: -
clone size: -
V gene: TRBV30
CDR3 DNA: TGTGCCTGTATCCAGGGTGCTGGAAACACCATATATTTT
CDR3 protein: CACIQGAGNTIYF

J gene: TRBJ1-2
D gene: -
clone size: -
V gene: TRBV14
CDR3 DNA: TGTGCCAGCAGCCCCCAGGGTTTTGGCTACACCTTC
CDR3 protein: CASSPQGFGYTF

J gene: TRBJ1-5
D gene: -
clone size: -
V gene: TRBV19
CDR3 DNA: TGTGCCAGTAGTAATGTGAGGGACACAAATCAGCCCCAGCATTTT
CDR3 protein: CASSNVRDTNQPQHF

J gene: TRBJ2-5
D gene: -
clone size: -
V gene: TRBV14
CDR3 DNA: TGTGCCAGCAGCCAAGATGAGGGTCTTGAGACCCAGTACTTC
CDR3 protein: CASSQDEGLETQYF

J gene: TRBJ2-1
D gene: -
clone size: few
V gene: TRBV7-5
CDR3 DNA: TGTGTCAGAAGCTTAGGACCACAGCGGGGAAGATGTTACAATGAGCAGTTCTTC
CDR3 protein: CVRSLGPQRGRCYNEQFF

J gene: TRBJ2-7
D gene: TRBD1
clone size: few
V gene: TRBV27
CDR3 DNA: TGTGCCAGCAGTTTAATGACAGGGGGGAGCTACGAGCAGTACTTC
CDR3 protein: CASSLMTGGSYEQYF

J gene: TRBJ2-7
D gene: TRBD2
clone size: -
V gene: TRBV4-1
CDR3 DNA: TGCGCCAGCAGCCAAGTGGTTATCGCGGGGGGAAGCTCCTACGAGCAGTACTTC
CDR3 protein: CASSQVVIAGGSSYEQYF

J gene: TRBJ1-2
D gene: TRBD1
clone size: -
V gene: TRBV2
CDR3 DNA: TGTGCCAGCAGAGGGCCCCAGGGGGACTATGGCTACACCTTC
CDR3 protein: CASRGPQGDYGYTF

J gene: TRBJ1-4
D gene: -
clone size: -
V gene: TRBV18
CDR3 DNA: TGTGCCAGCTCACCAAGGCTAAATGAAAAACTGTTTTTT
CDR3 protein: CASSPRLNEKLFF

J gene: TRBJ1-1
D gene: -
clone size: -
V gene: TRBV19
CDR3 DNA: TGTGCCAGTAGCGCTGGGACGGGGAACACTGAAGCTTTCTTT
CDR3 protein: CASSAGTGNTEAFF

J gene: TRBJ1-5
D gene: -
clone size: -
V gene: TRBV21-1
CDR3 DNA: TGTGCCAGCAGGCATGGCCCCCAGCATTTT
CDR3 protein: CASRHGPQHF

J gene: TRBJ2-7
D gene: TRBD2
clone size: -
V gene: TRBV2
CDR3 DNA: TGTGCCAGCACCGTAGCGGGGGAAACCTACGAGCAGTACTTC
CDR3 protein: CASTVAGETYEQYF

J gene: TRBJ2-7
D gene: TRBD2
clone size: -
V gene: TRBV11-2
CDR3 DNA: TGTGCCAGCAGCCCGATTGCCTTTTGGCGGGGGGCCGTTTACGAGCAGTACTTC
CDR3 protein: CASSPIAFWRGAVYEQYF

J gene: TRBJ1-4
D gene: TRBD1
clone size: -
V gene: TRBV3-1/TRBV3-2
CDR3 DNA: TGTGCCAGCAGCCACCTGCCGGGACAGGGGGATGAAAAACTGTTTTTT
CDR3 protein: CASSHLPGQGDEKLFF

J gene: TRBJ2-2
D gene: -
clone size: -
V gene: TRBV27
CDR3 DNA: TGTGCCGGAAGTAATAGGGAGCTGTTTTTT
CDR3 protein: CAGSNRELFF

J gene: TRBJ2-7
D gene: TRBD1
clone size: -
V gene: TRBV7-2
CDR3 DNA: TGTGCCAGCAGTTCGACAGGGGTCGGCTACGAGCAGTACTTC
CDR3 protein: CASSSTGVGYEQYF

J gene: TRBJ1-6
D gene: -
clone size: -
V gene: TRBV2
CDR3 DNA: TGTGCCAGCCAACAGGACCCCCCCCTGATGGCCCTCCACTTT
CDR3 protein: CASQQDPPLMALHF

J gene: TRBJ2-7
D gene: -
clone size: -
V gene: TRBV10-2
CDR3 DNA: TGCGCCAGCAGTGAATTGGGACTGGCATACGAGCAGTACTTC
CDR3 protein: CASSELGLAYEQYF

J gene: TRBJ1-1
D gene: -
clone size: -
V gene: TRBV5-1
CDR3 DNA: TGCGCCAGCAGCTTGGCCGGTGAGACAGGATCTGAAGCTTTCTTT
CDR3 protein: CASSLAGETGSEAFF

J gene: TRBJ2-5
D gene: TRBD2
clone size: -
V gene: TRBV27
CDR3 DNA: TGTGCCAGCAAATTAAGCGGGGGGGCCGGAGAGACCCAGTACTTC
CDR3 protein: CASKLSGGAGETQYF

J gene: TRBJ2-7
D gene: TRBD1
clone size: few
V gene: TRBV3-1/TRBV3-2
CDR3 DNA: TGTGCCAGCAGCCATTCCGGGACAGGTAGTTACGAGCAGTACTTC
CDR3 protein: CASSHSGTGSYEQYF

J gene: TRBJ2-1
D gene: -
clone size: few
V gene: TRBV15
CDR3 DNA: TGTGCCACCAGCAGGGACAGCCACAATGAGCAGTTCTTC
CDR3 protein: CATSRDSHNEQFF

J gene: TRBJ1-1
D gene: -
clone size: -
V gene: TRBV4-3
CDR3 DNA: TGCGCCAGCAGTCAAATGGAGGGTTATACTGAAGCTTTCTTT
CDR3 protein: CASSQMEGYTEAFF